What follows describes a single T cell receptor (beta chain). The sample belongs to a study of control samples from healthy donors and cancer patients. V lost 0 bases and J 4 bases, leaving 12 bases between the germline ends. CDR1 KGHSH and CDR2 LQKENI come from the germline V gene. The CDR3 spans 15 residues. Measured with immunoSEQ multiplex PCR; TCRdb has only the in-frame clones, and not every one. The sample contains about 53,000 clones, roughly 87% of which appear only once. The rearrangement joins TRBV18 to TRBJ1-2; D may be TRBD1 (6 bases). Sequencing was carried out using PBMCs. The sequence derives from a man in his fifties or sixties with head and neck cancer. CDR3 residues: CASSPPLGGSYGYTF. CDR3 nucleotides: TGTGCCAGCTCACCACCTTTGGGGGGCAGCTATGGCTACACCTTC.